The rows below give T cell receptor beta chains drawn from one sample of a study of cytomegalovirus exposure and HLA in healthy donors. The method was immunoSEQ multiplex PCR; TCRdb's version includes in-frame clones alone and lacks a portion of them. The repertoire holds about 89,000 clones, with roughly 85% as singletons. Sequencing was done on a sample of PBMCs. Receptor source: a man aged 35 to 55 in good health and CMV-seropositive. The CDR3 runs from the conserved cysteine through the conserved F or W. A D gene is named only where the DNA matches it firmly. Clone size is given for some rows only: seen once, a few or many times, or a class if the clone is expanded.

TRBJ2-3	TRBD1	-	TRBV2	CASSEGGQGRSTDTQYF	TGTGCCAGCAGTGAAGGGGGACAGGGGAGGAGCACAGATACGCAGTATTTT
TRBJ2-1	-	-	TRBV9	CASSGLVNNEQFF	TGTGCCAGCAGCGGACTAGTAAACAATGAGCAGTTCTTC
TRBJ2-7	-	few	TRBV10-3	CAISESTRVSYEQYF	TGTGCCATCAGTGAGTCGACTAGGGTAAGCTACGAGCAGTACTTC
TRBJ2-5	TRBD1	-	TRBV19	CASSPTGEEQEAQYF	TGTGCCAGTAGTCCGACAGGGGAGGAACAAGAGGCCCAGTACTTC
TRBJ2-2	TRBD1	-	TRBV9	CASSDRGRTGELFF	TGTGCCAGCAGTGACAGGGGGCGGACCGGGGAGCTGTTTTTT
TRBJ1-4	-	-	TRBV7-8	CASSPNSQGGKLFF	TGTGCCAGCAGCCCAAATTCACAAGGGGGAAAACTGTTTTTT
TRBJ2-2	-	-	TRBV19	CASSILGGTGELFF	TGTGCCAGTAGTATACTTGGAGGGACCGGGGAGCTGTTTTTT
TRBJ2-7	-	-	TRBV5-1	CASSLDSTVLYEQYF	TGCGCCAGCAGCTTGGATTCGACAGTCCTTTACGAGCAGTACTTC
TRBJ2-1	TRBD2	-	TRBV28	CASSTSGRGTYNEQFF	TGTGCCAGCAGTACTAGCGGGAGAGGGACCTACAATGAGCAGTTCTTC
TRBJ1-2	TRBD1	few	TRBV5-8	CASRLPGQGGDGYTF	TGTGCCAGCAGGTTACCGGGACAGGGGGGTGATGGCTACACCTTC
TRBJ2-5	TRBD1	-	TRBV2	CASSGRGETQYF	TGTGCCAGCAGTGGCAGGGGGGAGACCCAGTACTTC
TRBJ1-6	-	-	TRBV6-5	CASSYDRTYNSPLHF	TGTGCCAGCAGTTACGACAGGACCTATAATTCACCCCTCCACTTT
TRBJ2-2	-	-	TRBV10-3	CAISARGASTGELFF	TGTGCCATCAGTGCCCGGGGGGCAAGCACCGGGGAGCTGTTTTTT
TRBJ2-5	TRBD1	-	TRBV4-1	CASSPHRDSQETQYF	TGCGCCAGCAGCCCCCACCGGGACAGCCAAGAGACCCAGTACTTC
TRBJ2-3	TRBD2	-	TRBV7-2	CASSLGASGSGDTQYF	TGTGCCAGCAGCTTAGGGGCTAGCGGGAGTGGGGATACGCAGTATTTT
TRBJ2-7	TRBD2	-	TRBV13	CASSSSSGSPYEQYF	TGTGCCAGCAGCTCATCTAGCGGCTCGCCCTACGAGCAGTACTTC
TRBJ1-1	-	-	TRBV5-8	CASSLTVNTEAFF	TGTGCCAGCAGTTTGACAGTGAACACTGAAGCTTTCTTT
TRBJ2-7	TRBD2	-	TRBV9	CASSVSGRAKGYEQYF	TGTGCCAGCAGTGTTAGCGGGAGGGCTAAGGGGTACGAGCAGTACTTC
TRBJ1-4	-	few	TRBV2	CASSEALLEEKLFF	TGTGCCAGCAGTGAAGCGCTTTTAGAGGAAAAACTGTTTTTT
TRBJ2-1	TRBD2	-	TRBV2	CASSESGVLTYNEQFF	TGTGCCAGCAGTGAGAGCGGGGTCCTTACCTACAATGAGCAGTTCTTC
TRBJ2-7	TRBD2	-	TRBV6-1	CASSELDGAGGREQYF	TGTGCCAGCAGTGAATTAGACGGGGCGGGAGGGCGCGAGCAGTACTTC
TRBJ2-7	TRBD1	-	TRBV14	CASSPWVTGGADEQYF	TGTGCCAGCAGCCCCTGGGTTACAGGGGGCGCGGACGAGCAGTACTTC
TRBJ2-1	TRBD2	-	TRBV2	CASSERGGAYNEQFF	TGTGCCAGCAGTGAGCGGGGGGGAGCCTACAATGAGCAGTTCTTC
TRBJ1-4	TRBD1	-	TRBV6-1	CASSEPGTENEKLFF	TGTGCCAGCAGTGAACCCGGGACAGAGAACGAAAAACTGTTTTTT
TRBJ2-3	-	-	TRBV5-5	CASSQNQDTQYF	TGTGCCAGCAGCCAGAATCAGGATACGCAGTATTTT
TRBJ2-2	-	-	TRBV6-6	CASSYRGTGELFF	TGTGCCAGCAGTTACAGGGGGACCGGGGAGCTGTTTTTT
TRBJ2-3	TRBD1	once	TRBV6-5	CASSYSVTGADTQYF	TGTGCCAGCAGTTACTCTGTGACAGGGGCAGATACGCAGTATTTT
TRBJ2-3	TRBD2	-	TRBV6-1	CASSGLAGGDTQYF	TGTGCCAGCTCCGGACTAGCGGGGGGCGATACGCAGTATTTT
TRBJ2-3	TRBD1	-	TRBV6-1	CASTIAGGSSDTQYF	TGTGCCAGCACAATCGCAGGGGGATCGTCAGATACGCAGTATTTT
TRBJ2-1	TRBD2	-	TRBV6-1	CASSGGLAGGPYNEQFF	TGTGCCAGCAGTGGGGGACTAGCGGGAGGACCCTACAATGAGCAGTTCTTC
TRBJ1-2	TRBD1	-	TRBV12-5	CASGSYPGQATNYGYTF	TGTGCTAGTGGTTCATATCCGGGACAGGCGACTAACTATGGCTACACCTTC